The rows below give T cell receptor beta chains drawn from one sample of a study of T cell responses to AZD1222 COVID-19 vaccine. Repertoires were generated with immunoSEQ multiplex PCR, while TCRdb's copy carries only in-frame clones and drops some. The sample has 100,000 to 150,000 clones, approximately 88% seen once. Source: peripheral blood, taken on day 0 of AZD1222 vaccination. Every receptor here comes from an adult in good health. CDR3s include the opening cysteine and the closing phenylalanine or tryptophan.

V: TRBV13; J: TRBJ2-2; length: 17; CDR3: CASSFGLAGGGPGELFF
V: TRBV2; J: TRBJ1-5; length: 14; CDR3: CASAGGMGNQPQHF
V: TRBV27; J: TRBJ2-7; length: 15; CDR3: CASSDGTFGDYEQYF
V: TRBV5-1; J: TRBJ2-2; length: 15; CDR3: CASSLTRDNTGELFF
V: TRBV27; J: TRBJ2-1; length: 15; CDR3: CASITRGRNYNEQFF
V: TRBV5-1; J: TRBJ2-7; length: 13; CDR3: CASSETDRGEQYF
V: TRBV11-3; J: TRBJ2-7; length: 13; CDR3: CASSLGLAYEQYF
V: TRBV5-1; J: TRBJ2-7; length: 13; CDR3: CASSLEQSYEQYF
V: TRBV5-8; J: TRBJ2-7; length: 11; CDR3: CASSPPWEQYF
V: TRBV19; J: TRBJ1-3; length: 17; CDR3: CASSIARGTGSGNTIYF
V: TRBV3-1/TRBV3-2; J: TRBJ2-7; length: 15; CDR3: CASSQGLAVIYEQYF
V: TRBV28; J: TRBJ2-7; length: 13; CDR3: CASEDRGDYEQYF
V: TRBV24-1; J: TRBJ2-1; length: 18; CDR3: CATSDLRRGGSSYNEQFF
V: TRBV7-9; J: TRBJ1-5; length: 16; CDR3: CASSGSRAGEDQPQHF
V: TRBV11-2; J: TRBJ2-7; length: 15; CDR3: CASRVIGRRIYEQYF
V: TRBV9; J: TRBJ2-1; length: 15; CDR3: CASTLGTGSYNEQFF
V: TRBV7-9; J: TRBJ2-5; length: 13; CDR3: CASSLGAGETQYF
V: TRBV7-3; J: TRBJ2-6; length: 13; CDR3: CASKGAGANVLTF